This entry lists 11 T cell receptor beta chains sequenced from one sample in a study of human T cells and chemical hapten exposure. Described time point: patch test 1, 2 weeks after DPC sensitization. Sample treatment: therapeutic diphenylcyclopropenone sensitization with weekly scalp DPC. TCRdb re-analysed the RACE reads in MiXCR, keeping a single row per CDR3 protein. The sample lists under 450,000 distinct CDR3 sequences, about 4.8% occurring once. The input for sequencing was whole blood, taken in connection with sensitization to the hapten diphenylcyclopropenone (DPC). These receptors all stem from a woman in her forties or fifties with alopecia areata. Some clones in this sample may be carry-over from other donors' samples.

This clonotype occurred many times. The J gene is TRBJ1-4, the V gene TRBV7-9; D not resolved. Germline lookup yields CDR1 SEHNR and CDR2 FQNEAQ (reference sequence). Trimming took 0 bases from V and 8 from J, leaving 10 bases between them. The CDR3 contains 14 residues. Here the CDR3 reads CASSLASGREKLFF. The CDR3, as DNA: TGTGCCAGCAGCTTAGCGTCAGGTCGGGAAAAACTGTTTTTT. The variable domain in full, completed from reference TRBV7-9 and TRBJ1-4, reads DTGVSQNPRHKITKRGQNVTFRCDPISEHNRLYWYRQTLGQGPEFLTYFQNEAQLEKSRLLSDRFSAERPKGSFSTLEIQRTEQGDSAMYLCASSLASGREKLFFGSGTQLSVL.

This clonotype has a handful of counts. The V and J genes are TRBV5-1 and TRBJ2-3, with D unclear. From germline, CDR1 is SGHRS and CDR2 YFSETQ. V lost 0 bases and J 6 bases, leaving 11 bases between the germline ends. The CDR3 length is 14 residues. CDR3 in amino acids: CASSLAVLRDTQYF. In nucleotides, the CDR3 is TGCGCCAGCAGCTTGGCCGTATTAAGGGATACGCAGTATTTT.

This clonotype was observed at least ten times. The rearrangement links TRBV10-3 to TRBJ1-2; D remains ambiguous. Germline CDR1 and CDR2: ENHRY and SYGVKD. Trimming removed 10 bases at V and 0 bases at J, with 6 bases between. CDR3 length: 11 amino acids. The CDR3 sequence is CATRSNYGYTF. The CDR3 coding sequence is TGTGCCACCCGGTCTAACTATGGCTACACCTTC.

This clonotype was recorded at least ten times. The genes are TRBV7-2 and TRBJ2-1; D not certain. Trimming took 0 bases from V and 4 from J, leaving 10 bases between them. The CDR3 spans 15 residues. Germline CDR1 is SGHTA and CDR2 is FQGNSA. The CDR3 protein is CASSLASGVYNEQFF. As DNA, the CDR3 is TGTGCCAGCAGCTTAGCTAGTGGCGTGTACAATGAGCAGTTCTTC.

This clonotype was seen ten or more times. This chain connects TRBV9 to TRBJ2-7, with a possible D match to TRBD1 (6 bases). The CDR3 is 14 residues long. CDR1 is SGDLS, CDR2 YYNGEE, per germline. Deletions cut 0 bases from V and 3 bases from J, with 10 bases between. In nucleotides, the CDR3 is TGTGCCAGCAGCGTAGGGCAGGGGATCTACGAGCAGTACTTC. This codes for CASSVGQGIYEQYF. Full variable domain (remainder filled in from reference TRBV9 and TRBJ2-7): DSGVTQTPKHLITATGQRVTLRCSPRSGDLSVYWYQQSLDQGLQFLIQYYNGEERAKGNILERFSAQQFPDLHSELNLSSLELGDSALYFCASSVGQGIYEQYFGPGTRLTVT.

The J gene is TRBJ1-1, the V gene TRBV7-2, with a tentative D call TRBD1 (5 bases). The CDR3 is 14 amino acids. Per the germline V gene, CDR1 is SGHTA and CDR2 is FQGNSA. Trimming shortened V by 5 bases and J by 4 bases, and 14 bases separated the two germline ends. The CDR3 region has the DNA TGTGCCAGCAGCCCGGGACTGTCGCGCACTGAAGCTTTCTTT. It translates to CASSPGLSRTEAFF.

The sample holds many counts of this clonotype. The chain links TRBV2 to TRBJ2-1, with 9 nucleotides matching TRBD2. The V gene end was trimmed by 2 bases and the J gene end by 9 bases; junction bases not matched to a gene: 8. Germline V gene lookup returns CDR1 SNHLY and CDR2 FYNNEI. The CDR3 consists of 15 residues. The CDR3 DNA is TGTGCCAGCAGTGAAAATGCGGGAGGGCCGGGTGAGCAGTTCTTC. Amino acid sequence: CASSENAGGPGEQFF. The full variable domain, rest sourced from reference TRBV2 and TRBJ2-1, is EPEVTQTPSHQVTQMGQEVILRCVPISNHLYFYWYRQILGQKVEFLVSFYNNEISEKSEIFDDQFSVERPDGSNFTLKIRSTKLEDSAMYFCASSENAGGPGEQFFGPGTRLTVL.

This clonotype has ten or more counts. CDR3 in DNA: TGTGCCAGCAGTGAAAGGCACCTGAACACTGAAGCTTTCTTT. Amino acids: CASSERHLNTEAFF. V and J are TRBV6-1 and TRBJ1-1; no definite D call. This CDR3 contains 14 residues. Trimming took 2 bases from V and 0 from J, leaving 7 bases between them. Germline lookup yields CDR1 MNHNS and CDR2 SASEGT.

Ten or more counts support this clonotype. V is TRBV6-2 or TRBV6-3 and J is TRBJ2-1, with 12 positions matching TRBD2. The CDR3 consists of 17 residues. The ends lost 5 bases at V and 4 bases at J; junction bases unmatched: 9. In germline, CDR1 is MNHEY, CDR2 SVGEGT. Written as DNA, the CDR3 is TGTGCCAGCAGTACTACTAGCGGGAGGACCCGTTACAATGAGCAGTTCTTC. Its protein product is CASSTTSGRTRYNEQFF.

V gene TRBV6-5 combines with J gene TRBJ2-5; maybe TRBD2 (6 bases). Germline CDR1 and CDR2: MNHEY and SVGAGI. CDR3 length: 15 residues. V lost 6 bases to trimming and J lost 9 bases, with 23 bases between them. CDR3 nucleotides: TGTGCCAGCAGGTCGGCGACTAGAGGATTATCGGCCCAGTACTTC. Its translation: CASRSATRGLSAQYF.

This clonotype showed up many times. The chain recombines TRBV7-9 with TRBJ2-7; TRBD2 matches 16 bases. After removal of 0 bases from V and 6 bases from J, the junction contained 11 bases not matched to a gene. Germline V gene lookup returns CDR1 SEHNR and CDR2 FQNEAQ (reference sequence). The CDR3 runs 19 residues. The CDR3 coding sequence is TGTGCCAGCAGCTTAGCGGAGGGACTAGCGGGAGGGCGACGTAGCGAGCAGTACTTC. Protein: CASSLAEGLAGGRRSEQYF.